The 11 T cell receptor beta chains presented below share a single source sample, sequenced in a study of shared clonotypes between healthy human individuals. Naive CD8 cells, CD45RO-negative and positively selected for CCR7, excluded terminally differentiated effector memory CD45RA+ cells. Clones were read by immunoSEQ multiplex PCR, and TCRdb kept only the in-frame ones, dropping some. This table has some 2.1 million clones, about 95% appearing once. Material for sequencing was naive CD8+ T cells sorted from blood. All receptors derive from a man between 18 and 29 years old in good health.

To note about this clone: This sample includes further DNA sequences coding for the same CDR3. The J gene is TRBJ2-7, the V gene TRBV27; 9 bases are shared with TRBD1. The CDR3 is made up of 16 amino acids. After removal of 0 bases from V and 2 bases from J, the junction contained 5 bases not matched to a gene. Germline V CDR1 and CDR2: MNHEY, SMNVEV (reference sequence). The CDR3 here is CASSLSSGTGTYEQYF. The CDR3 DNA reads TGTGCCAGCAGTTTATCCTCTGGGACAGGGACCTACGAGCAGTACTTC.

The J gene is TRBJ2-4, the V gene TRBV6-1; the D gene is possibly TRBD2 (6 bases). CDR1 and CDR2 from the germline V gene are MNHNS and SASEGT. The length of the CDR3 is 14 residues. Trimming cost V 4 bases and J 8 bases, with 15 bases left between them. In nucleotides, the CDR3 is TGTGCCAGCAGTGCAGCGATTTGGGGGGACATTCAGTACTTC. Protein: CASSAAIWGDIQYF.

For the CDR3, the DNA is TGTGCCAGCAGCCGCGGGACTAGCGGGGTTAAGGGTGAGCAGTTCTTC. Its protein is CASSRGTSGVKGEQFF. The V and J genes are TRBV14 and TRBJ2-1; 13 nucleotides match TRBD2. CDR1 SGHDN and CDR2 FVKESK come from the germline V gene. J gave up 9 bases and V 4 bases, and 9 bases lay outside the gene matches. This CDR3 has 16 amino acids. The complete variable domain, with remaining parts taken from reference TRBV14 and TRBJ2-1, reads EAGVTQFPSHSVIEKGQTVTLRCDPISGHDNLYWYRRVMGKEIKFLLHFVKESKQDESGMPNNRFLAERTGGTYSTLKVQPAELEDSGVYFCASSRGTSGVKGEQFFGPGTRLTVL.

The V gene is TRBV5-5, the J gene TRBJ1-6; the match to TRBD1 covers 9 bases. Trimming cost V 5 bases and J 8 bases; bases outside gene matches: 8. Germline V lookup: CDR1 SGHKS, CDR2 YYEKEE (reference sequence). The CDR3 length is 15 residues. The CDR3 region is CASREDRGSYSPLHF. For the CDR3, the DNA is TGTGCCAGCAGAGAGGACAGGGGAAGTTATTCACCCCTCCACTTT.

The chain links TRBV9 to TRBJ2-7; TRBD1 matches at 8 bases. Per germline, CDR1 SGDLS and CDR2 YYNGEE. The V segment lost 0 bases and the J segment 4 bases; nucleotides outside the gene matches: 3. CDR3 length: 14 residues. The CDR3 DNA sequence: TGTGCCAGCAGCGTAGGGGACAGGATTTACGAGCAGTACTTC. The encoded protein is CASSVGDRIYEQYF.

The V and J genes are TRBV27 and TRBJ2-2; D remains ambiguous. Trimming removed 5 bases from V and 4 bases from J, with 17 bases in between. Germline assignment: CDR1 MNHEY and CDR2 SMNVEV (reference sequence). This CDR3 is built from 16 residues. Here the CDR3 reads CASSILGPDGTGELFF. The DNA for the CDR3 is TGTGCCAGCAGTATCCTTGGGCCTGACGGCACCGGGGAGCTGTTTTTT.

The CDR3 spells CAWSVWTGSSYGYTF. The CDR3 nucleotides are TGTGCCTGGAGTGTCTGGACAGGAAGCAGCTATGGCTACACCTTC. V and J are TRBV30 and TRBJ1-2, with 7 positions matching TRBD1. The V gene's germline CDR1 is GTSNPN and CDR2 SVGIG (reference sequence). This CDR3 contains 15 residues. The V segment lost 0 bases and the J segment 4 bases; nucleotides outside the gene matches: 8.

As for this clone: Different DNA sequences within this sample yield the same CDR3. The V gene is TRBV11-2, the J gene TRBJ2-1; 10 nucleotides line up with TRBD2. The V and J ends lost 3 bases and 2 bases, in that order; junction bases with no gene match: 4. There are 16 residues in the CDR3. Looked up from germline, CDR1 is SGHAT and CDR2 is FQNNGV. The CDR3 loop reads CASSLGAGGPYNEQFF. For the CDR3, the DNA is TGTGCCAGCAGCTTGGGAGCGGGAGGGCCCTACAATGAGCAGTTCTTC.

The V gene is TRBV6-5, the J gene TRBJ2-7, with 8 positions matching TRBD2. CDR1 and CDR2 (germline): MNHEY, SVGAGI. V lost 9 bases, J lost 2 bases, and 9 bases stayed unmatched. The CDR3 sequence is 14 residues long. CDR3 bases: TGTGCCAGTAGTAGCGGGGAGACCCCCTACGAGCAGTACTTC. Its protein is CASSSGETPYEQYF.

In DNA form, the CDR3 reads TGTGCCAGCAGCGGACAGGGGGCGGGCACTGAAGCTTTCTTT. It yields the protein CASSGQGAGTEAFF. This chain links TRBV13 with TRBJ1-1; 11 nucleotides align to TRBD1. The V segment lost 5 bases and the J segment 4 bases; nucleotides outside the gene matches: 3. The CDR3 covers 14 residues. Germline values: CDR1 PRHDT, CDR2 FYEKMQ (reference sequence).

The table lists this clone with a few counts. The chain recombines TRBV30 with TRBJ1-1; 9 bases match TRBD1. The CDR3 is 18 amino acids. Germline CDR1 is GTSNPN and CDR2 is SVGIG (reference sequence). V was clipped by 4 bases and J by 1 base; unmatched bases: 16. The CDR3 loop reads CAWTPGQGIYGRNTEAFF. The CDR3 region has the DNA TGTGCCTGGACACCGGGACAGGGAATTTACGGGAGGAACACTGAAGCTTTCTTT.